This entry lists 21 T cell receptor beta chains sequenced from one sample in a study of T cell repertoires in cytomegalovirus infection (dated by TCRdb to between 2017 and 2020). Sequencing used an Illumina HiSeq 1500. TCRdb trimmed public reads at Q25 via fastp, called clones via MiXCR and kept in-frame beta chains. A single entry per CDR3 protein holds the most common genes and DNA from its merged rows. For this sample there are around 210,000 distinct CDR3 sequences; 6% to 8% appear just once. In total, the top ten clones hold 5.5% to 8% of the sample. Sequenced: PBMCs. All receptors come from a human donor in good health (CMV status not recorded). Some clones in this sample may be carry-over from other donors' samples.

This clonotype was counted at least ten times. The rearrangement links TRBV10-3 to TRBJ1-5, with 7 bases that match TRBD1. Per the germline V gene, CDR1 is ENHRY and CDR2 is SYGVKD. Trimming at V came to 8 bases and at J to 6 bases, leaving 7 bases not matched to a gene. The CDR3 is 13 amino acids. In DNA, the CDR3 is TGTGCCATCCAGGGGGAATACGGTCAGCCCCAGCATTTT. This gives the protein CAIQGEYGQPQHF.

The J gene is TRBJ2-1, the V gene TRBV2; D is unresolved. V was trimmed by 3 bases and J by 9 bases, leaving 9 bases between them. The CDR3 sequence is 12 residues long. Looked up from germline, CDR1 is SNHLY and CDR2 is FYNNEI. The CDR3 bases are TGTGCCAGCAGTGAGCAGTTGGGTGAGCAGTTCTTC. It encodes CASSEQLGEQFF.

The CDR3 sequence: CASSPYSGTPSNQPQHF. CDR3 DNA sequence: TGTGCCAGTAGTCCTTACTCCGGGACACCTAGCAATCAGCCCCAGCATTTT. The chain recombines TRBV19 with TRBJ1-5; a possible D gene is TRBD1 (6 bases). CDR3 length: 17 residues. The germline V gene encodes CDR1 LNHDA and CDR2 SQIVND (reference sequence). Trimming left V 5 bases short and J 0 bases short, with 17 bases between.

This clonotype occurred many times. The gene calls are TRBV4-2 and TRBJ1-1; D uncertain. V dropped 4 bases and J dropped 3 bases, with 15 bases sitting between them. The CDR3 loop spans 15 amino acids. The germline CDR1 and CDR2 sequences are LGHNA and YNFKEQ. As DNA, the CDR3 is TGTGCCAGCAGCCCCCTTTACCCCTCCCACACTGAAGCTTTCTTT. It encodes CASSPLYPSHTEAFF.

This clonotype occurred a few times. CDR3 nucleotides: TGTGCCAGCAGTAACAGGGGCTCCTACGAGCAGTACTTC. Translated, it gives CASSNRGSYEQYF. This chain uses TRBV28 with TRBJ2-7; TRBD1 agrees at 7 bases. V gave up 5 bases and J gave up 0 bases; unmatched junction bases: 1. CDR3 length: 13 residues. In germline, CDR1 is MDHEN, CDR2 SYDVKM.

This clonotype was seen ten or more times. The gene calls are TRBV5-4 and TRBJ1-2; D is unresolved. CDR1 is SGHNT and CDR2 is YYREEE in the germline V gene (reference sequence). V shed 5 bases and J shed 2 bases, with 16 bases lying between them. The length of the CDR3 is 15 residues. DNA for the CDR3: TGTGCCAGCAGTTTTGGCCGACTCGAGAACTATGGCTACACCTTC. Protein product: CASSFGRLENYGYTF.

This clonotype was detected many times. The chain combines TRBV30 with TRBJ1-2, with 11 bases matching TRBD1. The junction had 12 bases not matched to a gene; V was cut back by 8 bases and J by 7 bases. The germline CDR1 and CDR2 sequences are GTSNPN and SVGIG (reference sequence). The CDR3 covers 14 residues. The CDR3 reads CANGGGQGAGGYTF. DNA of the CDR3: TGTGCCAACGGTGGAGGACAGGGGGCCGGTGGCTACACCTTC.

This clonotype was seen at least ten times. The V gene is TRBV7-2, the J gene TRBJ2-7; D is undetermined. V lost 1 base and J 0 bases, leaving 7 bases between the germline ends. The CDR3 loop spans 14 amino acids. The V gene's germline CDR1 is SGHTA and CDR2 FQGNSA. CDR3 sequence (DNA): TGTGCCAGCAGCTTAGAGGCATTCTCCTACGAGCAGTACTTC. Translating it yields CASSLEAFSYEQYF. The variable domain in full, completed from reference TRBV7-2 and TRBJ2-7, reads GAGVSQSPSNKVTEKGKDVELRCDPISGHTALYWYRQSLGQGLEFLIYFQGNSAPDKSGLPSDRFSAERTGGSVSTLTIQRTQQEDSAVYLCASSLEAFSYEQYFGPGTRLTVT.

Many counts were recorded for this clonotype. The chain links TRBV2 to TRBJ1-1; TRBD1 might be the D (5 bases). The V end lost 6 bases, the J end lost 2 bases, and 19 bases lay between the germline ends. Per the germline V gene, CDR1 is SNHLY and CDR2 is FYNNEI. The CDR3 contains 16 residues. This CDR3 is CASRVAGGTGNTEAFF. The DNA for the CDR3 is TGTGCCAGCAGAGTCGCCGGAGGGACGGGAAACACTGAAGCTTTCTTT.

This clonotype was recorded many times. The rearrangement uses TRBV20-1 and TRBJ2-7, with 8 bases lining up with TRBD1. The CDR3 is 16 residues long. Per the germline V gene, CDR1 is DFQATT and CDR2 is SNEGSKA (reference sequence). With V trimmed by 0 bases and J by 4 bases, 11 bases remained unmatched. The CDR3 region has the DNA TGCAGTGCTAGAGATCGATTGCGCAGGGGGCTTTACGAGCAGTACTTC. Amino acids: CSARDRLRRGLYEQYF.

The chain carries TRBV11-2 and TRBJ1-1, with 9 nucleotides matching TRBD1. The CDR3 sequence is 15 residues long. V gave up 4 bases and J gave up 4 bases; unmatched junction bases: 7. The germline gives CDR1 SGHAT, CDR2 FQNNGV. CDR3 loop: CASSSNRGPFTEAFF. In DNA form, the CDR3 reads TGTGCCAGCAGCTCGAACAGGGGGCCTTTCACTGAAGCTTTCTTT.

This clonotype was recorded at least ten times. CDR3 amino acids: CASVRNTEAFF. CDR3 DNA: TGTGCCAGCGTGAGGAACACTGAAGCTTTCTTT. The rearrangement links TRBV6-2 or TRBV6-3 to TRBJ1-1, with D uncertain. Germline CDR1 reads MNHEY; CDR2 reads SVGEGT. The CDR3 runs 11 residues. The germline V and J ends were trimmed by 8 bases and 1 base, with 5 bases remaining between them.

This clonotype was seen ten or more times. The chain couples TRBV19 to TRBJ2-7; 10 nucleotides agree with TRBD1. Per the germline V gene, CDR1 is LNHDA and CDR2 is SQIVND (reference sequence). V shed 5 bases, J shed 6 bases, and the junction held 7 bases outside the gene matches. This CDR3 has 14 residues. The CDR3 DNA reads as TGTGCCAGTAGTGCGACAGGGGGCTTCTCCGAGCAGTACTTC. The encoded protein is CASSATGGFSEQYF.

In this sample, this clonotype turned up many times. The V gene is TRBV7-2, the J gene TRBJ1-4; TRBD1 might be the D (5 bases). With 4 bases removed from V and 7 bases from J, the gap between germline ends came to 19 bases. This CDR3 region has 16 residues. CDR1 is SGHTA, CDR2 FQGNSA, per germline. CDR3 DNA: TGTGCCAGCAGCTCCGTGGTGGGCTCCGGGGGTGAAAAACTGTTTTTT. Its translation: CASSSVVGSGGEKLFF.

This clonotype was counted many times. The V call is TRBV24-1, the J call TRBJ2-3; 9 bases match TRBD2. V gave up 4 bases and J gave up 6 bases; unmatched junction bases: 10. Germline V CDR1 and CDR2: KGHDR, SFDVKD. The length of the CDR3 is 16 residues. For the CDR3, the DNA is TGTGCCACCAGTGACCCTTCTAGCGGGGTCCATGATACGCAGTATTTT. This encodes CATSDPSSGVHDTQYF.

This clonotype was counted at least ten times. The chain combines TRBV4-3 with TRBJ1-2; D gene unclear. This CDR3 has 16 residues. V lost 0 bases, J lost 0 bases, and 11 bases lay in between. In germline, CDR1 is LGHNA, CDR2 YSLEER. The CDR3 loop is CASSQDNRGSNYGYTF. The CDR3 DNA is TGCGCCAGCAGCCAAGATAACCGGGGATCTAACTATGGCTACACCTTC.

In this sample, this clonotype turned up many times. The rearrangement uses TRBV7-6 and TRBJ2-2, with D possibly being TRBD1 or TRBD2 (5 bases each). From germline, CDR1 is SGHVS and CDR2 FNYEAQ. CDR3 length: 13 amino acids. With 5 bases removed from V and 8 bases from J, the gap between germline ends came to 12 bases. CDR3 DNA sequence: TGTGCCAGCAGCGGCCGGGACGAAGGGGAGCTGTTTTTT. Residues: CASSGRDEGELFF.

There are many counts of this clonotype. The chain carries TRBV7-8 and TRBJ2-2; 11 nucleotides align to TRBD2. V shed 6 bases, J shed 4 bases, and the junction held 13 bases outside the gene matches. This CDR3 is built from 18 residues. Per the germline V gene, CDR1 is SGHVS and CDR2 is FQNEAQ. In nucleotides, the CDR3 is TGTGCCAGCAGGAAGCTAGCGGGGGGAGCCGTAGGCACCGGGGAGCTGTTTTTT. It encodes CASRKLAGGAVGTGELFF. Full variable domain (missing parts from reference TRBV7-8 and TRBJ2-2): GAGVSQSPRYKVAKRGQDVALRCDPISGHVSLFWYQQALGQGPEFLTYFQNEAQLDKSGLPSDRFFAERPEGSVSTLKIQRTQQEDSAVYLCASRKLAGGAVGTGELFFGEGSRLTVL.

This clonotype has ten or more counts. V gene TRBV7-9 combines with J gene TRBJ1-4; D may be TRBD1 (6 bases). Germline V gene sequence: CDR1 SEHNR, CDR2 FQNEAQ (reference sequence). V lost 6 bases and J 3 bases, leaving 11 bases between the germline ends. This CDR3 is 14 amino acids long. As DNA, the CDR3 is TGTGCCAGCAGACCTACAGGGTCTAATGAAAAACTGTTTTTT. Translated, it gives CASRPTGSNEKLFF. The complete variable domain, with remaining parts taken from reference TRBV7-9 and TRBJ1-4, reads DTGVSQNPRHKITKRGQNVTFRCDPISEHNRLYWYRQTLGQGPEFLTYFQNEAQLEKSRLLSDRFSAERPKGSFSTLEIQRTEQGDSAMYLCASRPTGSNEKLFFGSGTQLSVL.

This clonotype was seen repeatedly, ten times or more. CDR3 residues: CASSIPPPTARGTGELFF. The CDR3 DNA sequence: TGTGCCAGCAGTATACCCCCTCCAACGGCCCGAGGCACCGGGGAGCTGTTTTTT. The chain joins TRBV28 to TRBJ2-2; D unclear. From germline, CDR1 is MDHEN and CDR2 SYDVKM. V lost 5 bases to trimming and J lost 4 bases, with 23 bases between them. This CDR3 is built from 18 residues. Full variable domain (outside the CDR3, taken from reference TRBV28 and TRBJ2-2): DVKVTQSSRYLVKRTGEKVFLECVQDMDHENMFWYRQDPGLGLRLIYFSYDVKMKEKGDIPEGYSVSREKKERFSLILESASTNQTSMYLCASSIPPPTARGTGELFFGEGSRLTVL.

This clonotype was seen ten or more times. The chain links TRBV5-1 to TRBJ1-2; 9 bases fit TRBD1. Per the germline V gene, CDR1 is SGHRS and CDR2 is YFSETQ. V gave up 4 bases and J gave up 2 bases; unmatched junction bases: 6. The CDR3 runs 15 residues. CDR3 nucleotide sequence: TGCGCCAGCAGCCTGGGGACAGGGATGAACTATGGCTACACCTTC. Residues: CASSLGTGMNYGYTF.